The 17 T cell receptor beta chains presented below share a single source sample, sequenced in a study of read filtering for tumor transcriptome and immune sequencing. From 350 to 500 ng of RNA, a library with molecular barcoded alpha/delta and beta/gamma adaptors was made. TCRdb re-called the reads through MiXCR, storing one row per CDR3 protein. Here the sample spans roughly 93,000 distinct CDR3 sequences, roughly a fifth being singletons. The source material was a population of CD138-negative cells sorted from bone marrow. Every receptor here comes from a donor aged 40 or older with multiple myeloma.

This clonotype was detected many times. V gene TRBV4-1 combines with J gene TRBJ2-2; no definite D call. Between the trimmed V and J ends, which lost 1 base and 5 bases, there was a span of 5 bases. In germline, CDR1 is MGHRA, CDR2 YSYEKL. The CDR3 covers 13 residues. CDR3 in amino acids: CASSQARTGELFF. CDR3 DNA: TGCGCCAGCAGCCAAGCACGAACCGGGGAGCTGTTTTTT.

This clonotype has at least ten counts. CDR3 amino acids: CSVEVRGQPQHF. The CDR3 DNA follows: TGCAGCGTTGAGGTCAGGGGTCAGCCCCAGCATTTT. This chain links TRBV29-1 with TRBJ1-5; D might be TRBD1 (6 bases). The CDR3 has 12 amino acids. Germline loops: CDR1 SQVTM, CDR2 ANQGSEA. Between the trimmed V and J ends, which lost 3 bases and 6 bases, there was a span of 9 bases.

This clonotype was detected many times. CDR3 sequence: CASSLDSGGGEQYF. Written as DNA, the CDR3 is TGCGCCAGCAGCTTGGATTCCGGGGGGGGCGAGCAGTACTTC. This chain joins TRBV5-1 and TRBJ2-7; 8 bases map to TRBD2. The CDR3 runs to 14 residues. Losses at the gene ends were 0 bases for V and 6 bases for J; bases not matched to a gene: 5. Germline CDR1 and CDR2: SGHRS and YFSETQ.

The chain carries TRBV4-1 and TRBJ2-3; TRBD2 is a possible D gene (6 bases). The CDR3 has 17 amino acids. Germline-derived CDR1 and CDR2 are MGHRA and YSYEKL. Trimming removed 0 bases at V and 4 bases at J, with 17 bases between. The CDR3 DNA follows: TGCGCCAGCAGCCAAGATTGGTGGATGGGGGGACCAGATACGCAGTATTTT. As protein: CASSQDWWMGGPDTQYF.

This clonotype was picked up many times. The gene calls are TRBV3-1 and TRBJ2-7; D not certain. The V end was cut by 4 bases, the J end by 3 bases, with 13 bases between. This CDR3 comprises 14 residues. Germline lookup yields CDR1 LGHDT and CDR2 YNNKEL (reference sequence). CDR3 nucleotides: TGTGCCAGCAGCCCCCGTCCGATGGACTACGAGCAGTACTTC. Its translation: CASSPRPMDYEQYF.

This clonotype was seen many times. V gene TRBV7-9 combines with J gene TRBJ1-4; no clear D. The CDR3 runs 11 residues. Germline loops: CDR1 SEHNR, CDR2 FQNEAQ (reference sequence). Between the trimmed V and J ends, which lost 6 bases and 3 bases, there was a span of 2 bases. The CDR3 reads CASSPNEKLFF. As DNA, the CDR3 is TGTGCCAGCAGTCCTAATGAAAAACTGTTTTTT.

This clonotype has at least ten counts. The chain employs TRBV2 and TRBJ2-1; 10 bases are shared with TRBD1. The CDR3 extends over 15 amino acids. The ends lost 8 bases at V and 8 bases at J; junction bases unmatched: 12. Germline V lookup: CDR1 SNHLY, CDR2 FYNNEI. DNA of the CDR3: TGTGCCAGCCATCCGGGACAGGGGAGGTTCGATGAGCAGTTCTTC. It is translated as CASHPGQGRFDEQFF.

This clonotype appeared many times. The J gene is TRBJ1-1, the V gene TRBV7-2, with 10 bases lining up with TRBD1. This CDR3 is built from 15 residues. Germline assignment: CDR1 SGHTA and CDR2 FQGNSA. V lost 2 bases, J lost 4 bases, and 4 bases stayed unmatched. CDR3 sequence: CASSLMDRGSTEAFF. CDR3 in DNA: TGTGCCAGCAGCTTAATGGACAGGGGGTCCACTGAAGCTTTCTTT.

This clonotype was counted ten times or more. DNA for the CDR3: TGTGCCAGCAGTGGACAGGGGAACACCGGGGAGCTGTTTTTT. This codes for CASSGQGNTGELFF. The rearrangement uses TRBV6-2 or TRBV6-3 and TRBJ2-2; TRBD1 matches at 8 bases. Germline V gene data show CDR1 as MNHEY and CDR2 as SVGEGT. The ends lost 5 bases at V and 1 base at J; junction bases unmatched: 0. The CDR3 extends over 14 amino acids.

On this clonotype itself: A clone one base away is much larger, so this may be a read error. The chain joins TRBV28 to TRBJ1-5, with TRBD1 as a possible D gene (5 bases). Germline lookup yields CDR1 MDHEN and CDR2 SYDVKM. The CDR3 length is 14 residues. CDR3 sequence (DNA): TGTGCCAGCAGATTAGGTCAGGGCAGTTTGCCCCAGCGTTTT. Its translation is CASRLGQGSLPQRF.

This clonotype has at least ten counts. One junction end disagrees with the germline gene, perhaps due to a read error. Here the CDR3 DNA reads TGTGCCAGCAGCCTAGCGGGGGTTGGGGAGACCCAGTACTTC. This gives the protein CASSLAGVGETQYF. This chain connects TRBV7-2 to TRBJ2-5; 10 bases are shared with TRBD2. This CDR3 comprises 14 residues. Per the germline V gene, CDR1 is SGHTA and CDR2 is FQGNSA. Complete variable domain (other parts from reference TRBV7-2 and TRBJ2-5): GAGVSQSPSNKVTEKGKDVELRCDPISGHTALYWYRQSLGQGLEFLIYFQGNSAPDKSGLPSDRFSAERTGGSVSTLTIQRTQQEDSAVYLCASSLAGVGETQYFGPGTRLLVL.

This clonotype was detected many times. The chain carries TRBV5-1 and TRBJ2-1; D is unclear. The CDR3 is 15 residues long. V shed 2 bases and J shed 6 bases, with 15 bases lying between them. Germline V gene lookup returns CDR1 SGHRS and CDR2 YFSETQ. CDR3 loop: CASSLSTRQINEQFF. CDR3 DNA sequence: TGCGCCAGCAGCTTAAGTACCCGTCAAATCAATGAGCAGTTCTTC. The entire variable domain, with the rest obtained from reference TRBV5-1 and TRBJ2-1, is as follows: KAGVTQTPRYLIKTRGQQVTLSCSPISGHRSVSWYQQTPGQGLQFLFEYFSETQRNKGNFPGRFSGRQFSNSRSEMNVSTLELGDSALYLCASSLSTRQINEQFFGPGTRLTVL.

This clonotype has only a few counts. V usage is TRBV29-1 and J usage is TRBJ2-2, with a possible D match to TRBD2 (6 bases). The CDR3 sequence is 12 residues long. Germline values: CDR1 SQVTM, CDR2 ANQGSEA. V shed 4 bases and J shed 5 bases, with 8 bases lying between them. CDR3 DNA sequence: TGCAGCGTTGTAGCGGCTACCGGGGAGCTGTTTTTT. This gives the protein CSVVAATGELFF.

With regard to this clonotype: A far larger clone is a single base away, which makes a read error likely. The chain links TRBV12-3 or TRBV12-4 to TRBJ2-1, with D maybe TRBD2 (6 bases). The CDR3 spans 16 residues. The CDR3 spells CASRLEPGLPYNEQFF. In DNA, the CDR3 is TGTGCCAGCAGGTTAGAGCCGGGACTGCCCTACAATGAGCAGTTCTTC.

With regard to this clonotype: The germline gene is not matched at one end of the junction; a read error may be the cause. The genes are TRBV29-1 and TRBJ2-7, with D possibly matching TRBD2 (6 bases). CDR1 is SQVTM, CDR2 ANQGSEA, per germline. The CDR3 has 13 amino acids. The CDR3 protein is CSDEIRLRGEQYF. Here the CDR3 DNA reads TGCAGCGATGAAATCCGGCTGCGGGGCGAGCAGTACTTC.

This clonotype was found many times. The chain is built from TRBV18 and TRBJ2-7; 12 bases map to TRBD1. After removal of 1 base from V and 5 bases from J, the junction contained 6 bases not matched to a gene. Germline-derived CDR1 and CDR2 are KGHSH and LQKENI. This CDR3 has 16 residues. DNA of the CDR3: TGTGCCAGCTCACCACTCGGGACAGGGGGCTTCCACGAGCAGTACTTC. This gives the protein CASSPLGTGGFHEQYF.

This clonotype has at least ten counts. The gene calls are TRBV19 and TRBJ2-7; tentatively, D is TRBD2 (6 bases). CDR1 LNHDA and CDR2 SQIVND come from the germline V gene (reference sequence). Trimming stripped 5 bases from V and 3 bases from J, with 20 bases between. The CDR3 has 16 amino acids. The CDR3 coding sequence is TGTGCCAGTAGTCAATCCGGGACTGAGAGGTACTACGAGCAGTACTTC. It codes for CASSQSGTERYYEQYF.